This paragraph covers one T cell receptor (beta chain) sequence. Its target is not known. This sample was included in a study of Ad26.COV2.S vaccination and SARS-CoV-2 variants. Whole-study findings and limits: Vaccine recipients surpassed placebo recipients in spike-specific TCR breadth. Substantial breadth was reportedly displayed by spike-specific CD8+ and CD4+ T cell responses after vaccination.

The repertoire was sequenced with immunoSEQ multiplex PCR; TCRdb's copy has only in-frame clones and lacks some. The table includes some 340,000 clones, roughly 86% detected once. The treatment was: around 19 received Ad26.COV2.S at low or high dose, single or two shots; about 5 received placebo; per-sample allocation not given. All samples were drawn on day 63, counting from the first vaccine or placebo injection. There are 19 residues in the CDR3. From germline, CDR1 is GTSNPN and CDR2 SVGIG (reference sequence). V lost 5 bases and J lost 8; bases outside the gene matches: 25. Material: peripheral blood, obtained in a trial of Ad26.COV2.S vaccine versus placebo. This receptor was obtained from a person between 18 and 65 years old who received the Ad26.COV2.S COVID-19 vaccine or a placebo. This chain uses TRBV30 with TRBJ2-4, with 9 positions matching TRBD1. Written as DNA, the CDR3 is TGTGCCTGGGGACGGTCCGTGACCGGGACAGGGAAAAGGGGGGACATTCAGTACTTC. Its protein is CAWGRSVTGTGKRGDIQYF.